This T cell receptor (beta chain) was sequenced in a study of CD8 T cells in Susac syndrome. Whole-study findings and limits: There was no clonal expansion in the CD4+ T cell repertoires of Susac syndrome.

RNA amounts of about 0.45 to 1 ug underwent reverse transcription with random hexamers. MiXCR was run by TCRdb on the immunoSEQ multiplex PCR reads, yielding one entry per CDR3 protein. The sample contains around 150,000 distinct CDR3 sequences, around 95% of which appear only once. CD8+ and CD4+ T cells from blood underwent TCR beta sequencing, which was carried out in a high-throughput format. The ends were cut back, 3 bases at V and 4 bases at J, with 7 bases in the middle. CDR3 length equals 12 residues. Germline CDR1 and CDR2: GTSNPN and SVGIG (reference sequence). On this clonotype itself: Its antigen remains unidentified.

The chain links TRBV30 to TRBJ2-1, with D uncertain. The clonotype originates from a human donor with Susac syndrome. The sequenced material came from CD4+ T cells from PBMCs. DNA of the CDR3: TGTGCCTGGAGAACCGGGTACAATGAGCAGTTCTTC. Translating it yields CAWRTGYNEQFF.